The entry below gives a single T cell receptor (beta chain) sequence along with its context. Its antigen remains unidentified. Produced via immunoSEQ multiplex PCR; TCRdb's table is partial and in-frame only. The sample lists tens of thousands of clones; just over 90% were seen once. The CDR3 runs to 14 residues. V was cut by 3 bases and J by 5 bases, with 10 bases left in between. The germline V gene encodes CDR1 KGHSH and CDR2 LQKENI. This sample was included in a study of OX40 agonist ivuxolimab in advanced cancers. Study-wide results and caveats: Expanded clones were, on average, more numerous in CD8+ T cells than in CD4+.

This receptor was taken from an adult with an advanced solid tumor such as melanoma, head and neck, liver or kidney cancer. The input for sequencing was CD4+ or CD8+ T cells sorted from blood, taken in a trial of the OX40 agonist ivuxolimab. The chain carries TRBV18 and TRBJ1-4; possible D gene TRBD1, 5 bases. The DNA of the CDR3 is TGTGCCAGCTCACCTGGGACTACCAATGAAAAACTGTTTTTT. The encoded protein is CASSPGTTNEKLFF.